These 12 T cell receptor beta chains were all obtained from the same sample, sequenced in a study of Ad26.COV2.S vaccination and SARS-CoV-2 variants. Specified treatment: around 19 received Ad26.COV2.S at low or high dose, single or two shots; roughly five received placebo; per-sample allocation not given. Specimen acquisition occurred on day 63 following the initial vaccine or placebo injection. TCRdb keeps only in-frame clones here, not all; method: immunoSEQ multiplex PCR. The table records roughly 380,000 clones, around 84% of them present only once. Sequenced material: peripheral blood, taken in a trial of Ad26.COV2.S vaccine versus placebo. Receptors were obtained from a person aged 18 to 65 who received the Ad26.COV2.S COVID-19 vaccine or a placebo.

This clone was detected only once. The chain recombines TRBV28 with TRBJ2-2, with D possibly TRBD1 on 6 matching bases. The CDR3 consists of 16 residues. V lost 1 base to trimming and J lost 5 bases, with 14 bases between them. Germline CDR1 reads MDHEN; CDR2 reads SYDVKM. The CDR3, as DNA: TGTGCCAGCAGTTTATATGCAGGGGCGACGACCGGGGAGCTGTTTTTT. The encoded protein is CASSLYAGATTGELFF.

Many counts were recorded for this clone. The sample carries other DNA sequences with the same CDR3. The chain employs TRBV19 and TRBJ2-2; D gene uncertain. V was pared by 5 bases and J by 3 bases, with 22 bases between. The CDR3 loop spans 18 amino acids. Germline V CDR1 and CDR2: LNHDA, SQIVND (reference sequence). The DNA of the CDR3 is TGTGCCAGTAGTCCCTACCGAGGATTCACGACGGACACCGGGGAGCTGTTTTTT. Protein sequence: CASSPYRGFTTDTGELFF.

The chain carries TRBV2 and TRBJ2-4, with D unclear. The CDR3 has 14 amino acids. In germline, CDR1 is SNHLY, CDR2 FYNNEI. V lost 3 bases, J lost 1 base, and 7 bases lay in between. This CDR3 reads CASSDSWAKNIQYF. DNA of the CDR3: TGTGCCAGCAGTGATTCGTGGGCCAAAAACATTCAGTACTTC.

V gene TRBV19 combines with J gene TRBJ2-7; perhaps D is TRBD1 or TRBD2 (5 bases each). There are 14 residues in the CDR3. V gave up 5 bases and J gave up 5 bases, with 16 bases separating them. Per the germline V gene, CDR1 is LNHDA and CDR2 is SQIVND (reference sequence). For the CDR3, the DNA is TGTGCCAGTAGTCCCCAGGGACCCCTGGACGAGCAGTACTTC. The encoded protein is CASSPQGPLDEQYF. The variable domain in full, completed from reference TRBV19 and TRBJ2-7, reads DGGITQSPKYLFRKEGQNVTLSCEQNLNHDAMYWYRQDPGQGLRLIYYSQIVNDFQKGDIAEGYSVSREKKESFPLTVTSAQKNPTAFYLCASSPQGPLDEQYFGPGTRLTVT.

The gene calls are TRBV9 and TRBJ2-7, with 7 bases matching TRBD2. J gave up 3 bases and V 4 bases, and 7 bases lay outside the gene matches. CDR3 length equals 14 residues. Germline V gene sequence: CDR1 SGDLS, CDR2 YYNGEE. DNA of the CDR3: TGTGCCAGCAGCCCCCGGGGGGAGGTCTACGAGCAGTACTTC. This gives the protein CASSPRGEVYEQYF.

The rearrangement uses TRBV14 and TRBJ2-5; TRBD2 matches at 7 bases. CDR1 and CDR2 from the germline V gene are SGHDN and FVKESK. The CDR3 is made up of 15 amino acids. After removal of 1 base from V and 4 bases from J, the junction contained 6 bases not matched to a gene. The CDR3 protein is CASSQVMGGTETQYF. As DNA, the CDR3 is TGTGCCAGCAGCCAAGTGATGGGAGGGACAGAGACCCAGTACTTC.

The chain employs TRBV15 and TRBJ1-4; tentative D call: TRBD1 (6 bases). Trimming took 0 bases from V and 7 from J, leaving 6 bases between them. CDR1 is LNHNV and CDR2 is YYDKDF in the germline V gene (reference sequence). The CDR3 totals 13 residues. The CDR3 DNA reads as TGTGCCACCAGCAGAGACAGGGGTGAAAAACTGTTTTTT. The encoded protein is CATSRDRGEKLFF. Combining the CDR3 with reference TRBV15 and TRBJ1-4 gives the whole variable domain DAMVIQNPRYQVTQFGKPVTLSCSQTLNHNVMYWYQQKSSQAPKLLFHYYDKDFNNEADTPDNFQSRRPNTSFCFLDIRSPGLGDTAMYLCATSRDRGEKLFFGSGTQLSVL.

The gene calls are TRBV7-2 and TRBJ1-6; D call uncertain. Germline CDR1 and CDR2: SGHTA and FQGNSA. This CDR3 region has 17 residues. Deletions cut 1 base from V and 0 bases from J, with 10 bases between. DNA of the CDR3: TGTGCCAGCAGCTTAGTTCTCATGAGCTCCTATAATTCACCCCTCCACTTT. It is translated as CASSLVLMSSYNSPLHF. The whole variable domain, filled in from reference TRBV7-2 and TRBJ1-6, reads GAGVSQSPSNKVTEKGKDVELRCDPISGHTALYWYRQSLGQGLEFLIYFQGNSAPDKSGLPSDRFSAERTGGSVSTLTIQRTQQEDSAVYLCASSLVLMSSYNSPLHFGNGTRLTVT.

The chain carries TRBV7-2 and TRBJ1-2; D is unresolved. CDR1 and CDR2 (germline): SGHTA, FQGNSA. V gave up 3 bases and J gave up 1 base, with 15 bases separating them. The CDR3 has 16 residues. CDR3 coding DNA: TGTGCCAGCAGCTTTGCGGGCAAAAGAGTTAACTATGGCTACACCTTC. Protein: CASSFAGKRVNYGYTF.

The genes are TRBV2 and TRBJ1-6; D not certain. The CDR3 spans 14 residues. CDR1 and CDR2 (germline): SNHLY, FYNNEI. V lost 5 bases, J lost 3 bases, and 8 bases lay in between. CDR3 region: CASSPGHYNSPLHF. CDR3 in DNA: TGTGCCAGCAGTCCCGGCCACTATAATTCACCCCTCCACTTT.

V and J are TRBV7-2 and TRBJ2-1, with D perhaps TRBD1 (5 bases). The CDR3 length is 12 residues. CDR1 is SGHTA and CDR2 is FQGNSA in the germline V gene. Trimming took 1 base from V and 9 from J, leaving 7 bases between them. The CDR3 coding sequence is TGTGCCAGCAGCTTAGATCAGGGTGAGCAGTTCTTC. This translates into CASSLDQGEQFF.

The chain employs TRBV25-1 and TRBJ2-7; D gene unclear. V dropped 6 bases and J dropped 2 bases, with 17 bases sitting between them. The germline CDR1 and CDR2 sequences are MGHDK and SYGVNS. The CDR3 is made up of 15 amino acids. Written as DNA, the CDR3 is TGTGCCAGCAGCCCCCAGTCGTCAGTTGCCTACGAGCAGTACTTC. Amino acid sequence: CASSPQSSVAYEQYF.